These 14 T cell receptor beta chains share one sample of origin, sequenced in a study of immune cell composition in non-small cell lung cancer. Assay used: immunoSEQ multiplex PCR; TCRdb lists only in-frame clones, some missing. The data show 11,000 or so clones, with about 60% seen just once and about a sixth held by the top ten. The source material was lung tumor tissue. These receptors were obtained from a human donor with non-small cell lung cancer.

This clone was seen a handful of times. The chain employs TRBV2 and TRBJ2-1, with 10 bases fitting TRBD2. The CDR3 is 16 residues long. CDR1 is SNHLY and CDR2 is FYNNEI in the germline V gene. The J segment lost 7 bases and the V segment lost 7 bases, leaving 13 bases of the junction unmatched. For the CDR3, the DNA is TGTGCCAGCATCAGATCACTAGCGGGATCGATGAATGAGCAGTTCTTC. It specifies CASIRSLAGSMNEQFF.

The rearrangement joins TRBV19 to TRBJ1-2; 8 nucleotides agree with TRBD1. The junction had 6 bases not matched to a gene; V was cut back by 10 bases and J by 2 bases. Germline V CDR1 and CDR2: LNHDA, SQIVND (reference sequence). This CDR3 contains 13 residues. CDR3 sequence: CATRQGNNYGYTF. CDR3 in DNA: TGTGCCACCAGACAGGGGAACAACTATGGCTACACCTTC.

The chain is built from TRBV30 and TRBJ1-2; unclear D gene. The CDR3 has 15 amino acids. The germline V and J ends were trimmed by 3 bases and 4 bases, with 18 bases remaining between them. Per germline, CDR1 GTSNPN and CDR2 SVGIG (reference sequence). CDR3 nucleotides: TGTGCCTGGAGCCTGCCCCGGTTGCCGGGCTATGGCTACACCTTC. The encoded protein is CAWSLPRLPGYGYTF. Using reference TRBV30 and TRBJ1-2 for the parts outside the CDR3, the full variable domain is SQTIHQWPATLVQPVGSPLSLECTVEGTSNPNLYWYRQAAGRGLQLLFYSVGIGQISSEVPQNLSASRPQDRQFILSSKKLLLSDSGFYLCAWSLPRLPGYGYTFGSGTRLTVV.

A few counts support this clone. The J gene is TRBJ2-7, the V gene TRBV27; 9 bases are shared with TRBD2. This CDR3 has 14 amino acids. Germline V CDR1 and CDR2: MNHEY, SMNVEV (reference sequence). Trimming took 5 bases from V and 0 from J; bases not matched to a gene: 2. The CDR3 sequence is CASSSGGRSYEQYF. In nucleotides, the CDR3 is TGTGCCAGCAGTAGCGGGGGGCGCTCCTACGAGCAGTACTTC.

The rearrangement joins TRBV29-1 to TRBJ2-3, with D hard to call. Germline CDR1 SQVTM, CDR2 ANQGSEA. Trimming pared 5 bases from V and 0 bases from J, leaving 3 bases between. This CDR3 is built from 11 residues. The CDR3 protein is CSVLSTDTQYF. The DNA of the CDR3 is TGCAGCGTTCTTAGCACAGATACGCAGTATTTT.

The rearrangement joins TRBV18 to TRBJ2-7; TRBD1 aligns across 7 bases. V gave up 8 bases and J gave up 3 bases; unmatched junction bases: 7. The CDR3 has 13 amino acids. Germline V gives CDR1 KGHSH, CDR2 LQKENI. The CDR3 DNA sequence: TGTGCCAGCCAGATTGGGGACAGCTACGAGCAGTACTTC. This encodes CASQIGDSYEQYF.

The chain combines TRBV5-1 with TRBJ2-7; 9 bases agree with TRBD1. Germline CDR1 and CDR2: SGHRS and YFSETQ. The CDR3 length is 16 residues. V lost 0 bases, J lost 4 bases, and 8 bases stayed unmatched. CDR3 in amino acids: CASSLGAGQGWYEQYF. The CDR3 region has the DNA TGCGCCAGCAGCTTGGGGGCGGGACAGGGATGGTACGAGCAGTACTTC.

The V gene is TRBV28, the J gene TRBJ2-2, with TRBD1 matching over 7 bases. The J segment lost 4 bases and the V segment lost 4 bases, leaving 6 bases of the junction unmatched. The CDR3 is made up of 15 amino acids. Germline V gene lookup returns CDR1 MDHEN and CDR2 SYDVKM. This CDR3 is CASSYDRVGTGELFF. Here the CDR3 DNA reads TGTGCCAGCAGTTACGACAGGGTGGGCACCGGGGAGCTGTTTTTT.

This clone turned up a few times. The chain is built from TRBV18 and TRBJ1-5; D not resolved. This CDR3 region has 13 residues. Per the germline V gene, CDR1 is KGHSH and CDR2 is LQKENI. The V end lost 1 base, the J end lost 4 bases, and 5 bases lay between the germline ends. CDR3 coding DNA: TGTGCCAGCTCACCACAATCAAATCAGCCCCAGCATTTT. It yields the protein CASSPQSNQPQHF.

V gene TRBV5-6 combines with J gene TRBJ2-7, with a tentative D call TRBD1 (5 bases). The CDR3 extends over 13 amino acids. Germline loops: CDR1 SGHDT, CDR2 YYEEEE. V was shortened by 1 base and J by 5 bases, with 10 bases between the two germline ends. Here the CDR3 DNA reads TGTGCCAGCAGCTTGCGGTGGGGCAACGAGCAGTACTTC. Its protein is CASSLRWGNEQYF.

The chain employs TRBV7-3 and TRBJ2-2, with 7 nucleotides matching TRBD2. V shed 6 bases and J 0 bases; nucleotides not matched to a gene: 4. Germline V lookup: CDR1 SGHTA, CDR2 FQGTGA. The CDR3 spans 15 residues. CDR3 nucleotides: TGTGCCAGCAGTCAAACTAGCGCGAACACCGGGGAGCTGTTTTTT. This encodes CASSQTSANTGELFF.

V and J are TRBV28 and TRBJ2-7; 7 nucleotides match TRBD2. Trimming at V came to 7 bases and at J to 3 bases, leaving 6 bases not matched to a gene. CDR1 and CDR2 (germline): MDHEN, SYDVKM. The CDR3 is 13 residues long. The CDR3 nucleotides are TGTGCCAGCAAAACGGGAGGTGACTACGAGCAGTACTTC. This gives the protein CASKTGGDYEQYF.

The chain combines TRBV9 with TRBJ2-1; tentatively, D is TRBD2 (8 bases). CDR3 length: 16 residues. The germline V and J ends were trimmed by 4 bases and 2 bases, with 16 bases remaining between them. Germline assignment: CDR1 SGDLS and CDR2 YYNGEE. CDR3 sequence: CASSREGADTYNEQFF. The CDR3 nucleotides read TGTGCCAGCAGCCGGGAGGGGGCGGATACCTACAATGAGCAGTTCTTC.

In its sample, this clone was seen a few times. This chain joins TRBV27 and TRBJ1-1; D is undetermined. Germline CDR1 reads MNHEY; CDR2 reads SMNVEV (reference sequence). CDR3 length: 14 residues. The V end lost 0 bases, the J end lost 1 base, and 6 bases lay between the germline ends. In DNA form, the CDR3 reads TGTGCCAGCAGTTTATCGAGGAAGAACACTGAAGCTTTCTTT. The encoded protein is CASSLSRKNTEAFF.